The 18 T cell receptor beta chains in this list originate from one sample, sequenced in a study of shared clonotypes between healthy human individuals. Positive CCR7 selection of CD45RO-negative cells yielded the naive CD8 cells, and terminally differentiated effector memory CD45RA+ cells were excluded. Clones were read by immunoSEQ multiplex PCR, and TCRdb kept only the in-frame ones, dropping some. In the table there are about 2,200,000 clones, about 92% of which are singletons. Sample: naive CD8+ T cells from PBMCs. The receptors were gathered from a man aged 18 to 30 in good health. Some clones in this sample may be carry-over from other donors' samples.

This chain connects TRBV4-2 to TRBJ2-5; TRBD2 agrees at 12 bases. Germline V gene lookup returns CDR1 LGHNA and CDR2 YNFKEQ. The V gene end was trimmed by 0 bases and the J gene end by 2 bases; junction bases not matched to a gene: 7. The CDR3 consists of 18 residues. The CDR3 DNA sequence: TGTGCCAGCAGCCAAGAAGGGCTAGCGGGAGGGAAGCAAGAGACCCAGTACTTC. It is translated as CASSQEGLAGGKQETQYF.

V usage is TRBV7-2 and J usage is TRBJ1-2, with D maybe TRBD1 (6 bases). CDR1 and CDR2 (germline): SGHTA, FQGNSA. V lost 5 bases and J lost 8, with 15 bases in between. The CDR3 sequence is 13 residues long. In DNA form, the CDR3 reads TGTGCCAGCAGCCCGGGGACACCGGGGGGCTACACCTTC. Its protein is CASSPGTPGGYTF. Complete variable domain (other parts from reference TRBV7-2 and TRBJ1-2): GAGVSQSPSNKVTEKGKDVELRCDPISGHTALYWYRQSLGQGLEFLIYFQGNSAPDKSGLPSDRFSAERTGGSVSTLTIQRTQQEDSAVYLCASSPGTPGGYTFGSGTRLTVV.

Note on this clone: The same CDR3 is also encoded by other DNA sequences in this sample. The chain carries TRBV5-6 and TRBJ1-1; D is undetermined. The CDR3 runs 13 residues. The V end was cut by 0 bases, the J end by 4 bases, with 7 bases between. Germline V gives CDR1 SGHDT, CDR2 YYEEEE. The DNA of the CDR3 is TGTGCCAGCAGCTTGGGTGGGCGCACTGAAGCTTTCTTT. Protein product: CASSLGGRTEAFF.

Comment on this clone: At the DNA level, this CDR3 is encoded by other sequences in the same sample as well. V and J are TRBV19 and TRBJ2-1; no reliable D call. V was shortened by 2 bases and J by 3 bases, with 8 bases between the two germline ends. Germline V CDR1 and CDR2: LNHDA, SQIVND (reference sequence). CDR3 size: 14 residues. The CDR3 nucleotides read TGTGCCAGTAGTATAACCGGCAACTACAATGAGCAGTTCTTC. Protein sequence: CASSITGNYNEQFF. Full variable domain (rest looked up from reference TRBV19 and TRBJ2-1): DGGITQSPKYLFRKEGQNVTLSCEQNLNHDAMYWYRQDPGQGLRLIYYSQIVNDFQKGDIAEGYSVSREKKESFPLTVTSAQKNPTAFYLCASSITGNYNEQFFGPGTRLTVL.

CDR3 bases: TGCAGGGTACAGGGTCCTTATGGCTACACCTTC. It specifies CRVQGPYGYTF. The V gene is TRBV20-1, the J gene TRBJ1-2; tentatively, D is TRBD1 (6 bases). CDR1 DFQATT and CDR2 SNEGSKA come from the germline V gene (reference sequence). The CDR3 loop spans 11 amino acids.

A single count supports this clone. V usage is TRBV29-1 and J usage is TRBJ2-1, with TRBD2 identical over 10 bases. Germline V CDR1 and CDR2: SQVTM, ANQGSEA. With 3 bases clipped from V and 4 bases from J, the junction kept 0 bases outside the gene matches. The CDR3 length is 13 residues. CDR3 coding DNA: TGCAGCGTTGAGACTAGCGGGTACAATGAGCAGTTCTTC. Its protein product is CSVETSGYNEQFF.

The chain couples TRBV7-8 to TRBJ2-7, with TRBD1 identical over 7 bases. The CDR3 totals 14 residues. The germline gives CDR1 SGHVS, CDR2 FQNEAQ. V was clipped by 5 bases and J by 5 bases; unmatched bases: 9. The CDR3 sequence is CASSRSRGSHEQYF. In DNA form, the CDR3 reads TGTGCCAGCAGCCGGTCCAGGGGGTCCCACGAGCAGTACTTC.

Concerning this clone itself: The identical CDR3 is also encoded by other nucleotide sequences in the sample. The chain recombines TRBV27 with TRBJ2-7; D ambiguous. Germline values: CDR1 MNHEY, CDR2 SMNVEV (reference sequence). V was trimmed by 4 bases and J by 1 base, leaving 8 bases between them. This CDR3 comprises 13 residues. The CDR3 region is CASSWSSSYEQYF. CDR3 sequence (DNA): TGTGCCAGCAGTTGGTCCAGTTCCTACGAGCAGTACTTC.

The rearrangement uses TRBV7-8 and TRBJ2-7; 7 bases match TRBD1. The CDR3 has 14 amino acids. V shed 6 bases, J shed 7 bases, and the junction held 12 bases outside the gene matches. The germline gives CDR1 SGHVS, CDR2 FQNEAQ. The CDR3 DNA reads TGTGCCAGCAGACAATATACAGGGGTTTGGGAGCAGTACTTC. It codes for CASRQYTGVWEQYF. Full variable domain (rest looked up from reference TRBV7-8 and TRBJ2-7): GAGVSQSPRYKVAKRGQDVALRCDPISGHVSLFWYQQALGQGPEFLTYFQNEAQLDKSGLPSDRFFAERPEGSVSTLKIQRTQQEDSAVYLCASRQYTGVWEQYFGPGTRLTVT.

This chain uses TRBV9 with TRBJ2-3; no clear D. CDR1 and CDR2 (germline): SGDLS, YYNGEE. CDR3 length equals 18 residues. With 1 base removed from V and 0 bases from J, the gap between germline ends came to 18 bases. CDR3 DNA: TGTGCCAGCAGCGTAAGCGCATCGCTCGAGATTAGCACAGATACGCAGTATTTT. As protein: CASSVSASLEISTDTQYF.

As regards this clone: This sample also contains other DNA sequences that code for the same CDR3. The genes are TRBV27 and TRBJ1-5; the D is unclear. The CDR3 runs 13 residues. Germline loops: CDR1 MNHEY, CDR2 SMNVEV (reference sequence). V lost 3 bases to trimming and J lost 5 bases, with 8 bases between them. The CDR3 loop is CASSFGSYQPQHF. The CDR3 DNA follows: TGTGCCAGCAGTTTTGGGTCCTATCAGCCCCAGCATTTT.

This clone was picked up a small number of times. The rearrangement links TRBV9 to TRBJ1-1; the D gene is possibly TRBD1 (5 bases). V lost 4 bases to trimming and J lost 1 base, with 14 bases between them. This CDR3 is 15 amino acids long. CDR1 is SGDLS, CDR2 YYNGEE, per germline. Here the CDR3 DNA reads TGTGCCAGCAGCCTTGAGGCACAGGAGAACACTGAAGCTTTCTTT. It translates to CASSLEAQENTEAFF.

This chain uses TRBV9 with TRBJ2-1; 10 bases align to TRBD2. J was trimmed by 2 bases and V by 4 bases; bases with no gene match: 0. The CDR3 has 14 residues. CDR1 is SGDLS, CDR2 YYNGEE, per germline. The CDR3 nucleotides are TGTGCCAGCAGCACTAGCGGGACCTACAATGAGCAGTTCTTC. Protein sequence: CASSTSGTYNEQFF.

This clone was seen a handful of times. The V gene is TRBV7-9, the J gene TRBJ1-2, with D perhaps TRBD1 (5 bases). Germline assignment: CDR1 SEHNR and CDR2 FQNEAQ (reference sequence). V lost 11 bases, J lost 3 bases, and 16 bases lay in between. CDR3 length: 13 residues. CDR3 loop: CAPYRLGDYGYTF. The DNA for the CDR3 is TGTGCCCCTTACCGTTTGGGGGACTATGGCTACACCTTC.

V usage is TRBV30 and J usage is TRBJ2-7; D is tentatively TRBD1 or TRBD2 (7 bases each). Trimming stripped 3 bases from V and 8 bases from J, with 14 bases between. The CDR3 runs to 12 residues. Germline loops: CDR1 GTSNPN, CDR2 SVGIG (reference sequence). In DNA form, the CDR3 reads TGTGCCTGGAGACCGCAGGGGGGGCAGCAGTACTTC. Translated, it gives CAWRPQGGQQYF.

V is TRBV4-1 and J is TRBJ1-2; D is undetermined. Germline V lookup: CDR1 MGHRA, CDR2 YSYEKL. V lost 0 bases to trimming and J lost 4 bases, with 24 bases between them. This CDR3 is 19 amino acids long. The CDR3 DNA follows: TGCGCCAGCAGCCAAGAGGAAAGGGTGGTACAGTCCCGGTCCTATGGCTACACCTTC. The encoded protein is CASSQEERVVQSRSYGYTF.

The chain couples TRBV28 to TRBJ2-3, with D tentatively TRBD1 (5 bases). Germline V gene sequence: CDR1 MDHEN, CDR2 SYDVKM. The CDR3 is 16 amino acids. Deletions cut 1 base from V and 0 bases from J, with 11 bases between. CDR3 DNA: TGTGCCAGCAGTTTATCCAGGGATACTAGCACAGATACGCAGTATTTT. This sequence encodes CASSLSRDTSTDTQYF.

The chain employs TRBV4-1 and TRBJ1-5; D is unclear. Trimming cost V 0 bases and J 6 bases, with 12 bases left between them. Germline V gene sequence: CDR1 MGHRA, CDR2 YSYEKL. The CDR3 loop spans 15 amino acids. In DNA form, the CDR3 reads TGCGCCAGCAGCCAAGATAGCGAGGAGTTTCAGCCCCAGCATTTT. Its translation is CASSQDSEEFQPQHF.